This T cell receptor (beta chain) was sequenced for a study of CD8+ T cells in alopecia areata. Study as a whole: Those treated were given oral tofacitinib at 5 to 10 mg twice daily.

Germline lookup yields CDR1 SEHNR and CDR2 FQNEAQ (reference sequence). The germline V and J ends were trimmed by 8 bases and 6 bases, with 8 bases remaining between them. This CDR3 contains 11 residues. This clone has at least ten counts. Noted treatment: oral pan-JAK inhibitor, 5-10 mg twice daily. Once RNA had been extracted, it was reverse transcribed into cDNA to act as the sequencing template. Repertoires were generated with immunoSEQ multiplex PCR, while TCRdb's copy carries only in-frame clones and drops some. The sample has about 210,000 clones, over 60% seen once. The origin of this receptor is a human donor with alopecia areata. Sample: CD4+ T cells sorted from blood, taken at week 44, from a patient treated with tofacitinib. V usage is TRBV7-9 and J usage is TRBJ2-1; D is unclear. This chain's CDR3 is CASSPANEQFF. The CDR3 DNA reads TGTGCCAGCTCCCCGGCCAATGAGCAGTTCTTC.